The rows below give T cell receptor beta chains drawn from one sample of a study of early T cells in non-severe SARS-CoV-2 infection. TCRdb recomputed calls from the 5' RACE reads with MiXCR, one row per CDR3 protein. The sample consists of more than 95,000 distinct CDR3 sequences, approximately 10% of them appearing once. The material sequenced was whole blood, taken at baseline. The receptors come from an adult who was a healthcare worker with PCR-confirmed SARS-CoV-2 infection or an uninfected control (not recorded which). Each CDR3 is given with its conserved first and last residue. D genes are given only for firm matches. The listing skips clone size in some rows; elsewhere it reads once, few, many or a size class.

CDR3 length: 12; V gene: TRBV24-1; clone size: .; D gene: .; J gene: TRBJ1-1; CDR3 protein: CATSDGYTEAFF; CDR3 DNA: TGTGCCACCAGTGATGGGTACACTGAAGCTTTCTTT
CDR3 length: 12; V gene: TRBV7-2; clone size: .; D gene: .; J gene: TRBJ1-4; CDR3 protein: CASGQYNEKLFF; CDR3 DNA: TGTGCCAGCGGCCAGTATAATGAAAAACTGTTTTTT
CDR3 length: 13; V gene: TRBV7-9; clone size: many; D gene: .; J gene: TRBJ2-7; CDR3 protein: CASTDSSSYEQYF; CDR3 DNA: TGTGCCAGCACCGACTCCAGCTCCTACGAGCAGTACTTC
CDR3 length: 13; V gene: TRBV5-4; clone size: .; D gene: .; J gene: TRBJ2-7; CDR3 protein: CASSLQGSHEQYF; CDR3 DNA: TGTGCCAGCAGCTTGCAGGGGTCCCACGAGCAGTACTTC
CDR3 length: 14; V gene: TRBV2; clone size: few; D gene: .; J gene: TRBJ1-1; CDR3 protein: CASSEGAANTEAFF; CDR3 DNA: TGTGCCAGCAGTGAGGGGGCCGCGAACACTGAAGCTTTCTTT
CDR3 length: 16; V gene: TRBV20-1; clone size: many; D gene: TRBD2; J gene: TRBJ2-3; CDR3 protein: CSARELAGVEADTQYF; CDR3 DNA: TGCAGTGCTAGAGAACTAGCGGGGGTAGAGGCAGATACGCAGTATTTT
CDR3 length: 14; V gene: TRBV7-2; clone size: few; D gene: .; J gene: TRBJ2-7; CDR3 protein: CASSLYGPRGEQYF; CDR3 DNA: TGTGCCAGCAGCTTGTACGGGCCCCGGGGCGAGCAGTACTTC
CDR3 length: 15; V gene: TRBV6-4; clone size: .; D gene: .; J gene: TRBJ2-5; CDR3 protein: CASSGWRDLGETQYF; CDR3 DNA: TGTGCCAGCTCAGGATGGCGGGACCTGGGGGAGACCCAGTACTTC
CDR3 length: 17; V gene: TRBV7-7; clone size: few; D gene: TRBD2; J gene: TRBJ2-1; CDR3 protein: CASSLRGGLAPPGEQFF; CDR3 DNA: TGTGCCAGCAGCTTGAGAGGGGGACTAGCCCCCCCCGGGGAGCAGTTCTTC
CDR3 length: 16; V gene: TRBV13; clone size: .; D gene: .; J gene: TRBJ2-3; CDR3 protein: CASSSRLALSTDTQYF; CDR3 DNA: TGTGCCAGCAGCTCACGCCTAGCACTGAGCACAGATACGCAGTATTTT
CDR3 length: 16; V gene: TRBV7-2; clone size: .; D gene: .; J gene: TRBJ2-3; CDR3 protein: CASSLNRQALADTQYF; CDR3 DNA: TGTGCCAGCAGCTTAAATCGGCAGGCCCTCGCAGATACGCAGTATTTT
CDR3 length: 16; V gene: TRBV10-3; clone size: few; D gene: TRBD1; J gene: TRBJ2-2; CDR3 protein: CAVSRGRREGTGELFF; CDR3 DNA: TGTGCCGTTTCCAGGGGGCGACGGGAAGGGACCGGGGAGCTGTTTTTT
CDR3 length: 15; V gene: TRBV4-3; clone size: .; D gene: .; J gene: TRBJ2-2; CDR3 protein: CASSLNSGGTGELFF; CDR3 DNA: TGCGCCAGCAGCCTCAACTCTGGGGGGACCGGGGAGCTGTTTTTT
CDR3 length: 11; V gene: TRBV7-9; clone size: few; D gene: .; J gene: TRBJ1-1; CDR3 protein: CASSPFTEAFF; CDR3 DNA: TGTGCCAGCAGCCCTTTCACTGAAGCTTTCTTT
CDR3 length: 14; V gene: TRBV12-3/TRBV12-4; clone size: .; D gene: .; J gene: TRBJ1-1; CDR3 protein: CASSLREINTEAFF; CDR3 DNA: TGTGCCAGCAGTTTAAGAGAAATCAACACTGAAGCTTTCTTT
CDR3 length: 16; V gene: TRBV4-1; clone size: .; D gene: TRBD2; J gene: TRBJ2-1; CDR3 protein: CASSQPTSGRENEQFF; CDR3 DNA: TGCGCCAGCAGCCAACCGACTAGCGGGAGGGAAAATGAGCAGTTCTTC
CDR3 length: 16; V gene: TRBV7-3; clone size: many; D gene: TRBD2; J gene: TRBJ2-3; CDR3 protein: CASSSAASGGPDTQYF; CDR3 DNA: TGTGCCAGCAGCTCGGCGGCGAGCGGGGGACCAGATACGCAGTATTTT
CDR3 length: 14; V gene: TRBV6-1; clone size: .; D gene: .; J gene: TRBJ2-2; CDR3 protein: CASSGGTYTGELFF; CDR3 DNA: TGTGCCAGCAGTGGTGGGACCTACACCGGGGAGCTGTTTTTT
CDR3 length: 13; V gene: TRBV29-1; clone size: many; D gene: .; J gene: TRBJ1-1; CDR3 protein: CSVVKGPNTEAFF; CDR3 DNA: TGCAGCGTTGTGAAGGGGCCGAACACTGAAGCTTTCTTT
CDR3 length: 13; V gene: TRBV10-3; clone size: few; D gene: .; J gene: TRBJ2-2; CDR3 protein: CALMRANTGELFF; CDR3 DNA: TGTGCCTTGATGAGAGCGAACACCGGGGAGCTGTTTTTT
CDR3 length: 14; V gene: TRBV30; clone size: .; D gene: TRBD1; J gene: TRBJ1-2; CDR3 protein: CAWRDRGFYYGYTF; CDR3 DNA: TGTGCCTGGCGGGACAGGGGGTTCTACTATGGCTACACCTTC
CDR3 length: 14; V gene: TRBV14; clone size: many; D gene: .; J gene: TRBJ2-7; CDR3 protein: CASSQVNSNYEQYF; CDR3 DNA: TGTGCCAGCAGCCAAGTTAACAGCAACTACGAGCAGTACTTC
CDR3 length: 13; V gene: TRBV20-1; clone size: .; D gene: .; J gene: TRBJ1-1; CDR3 protein: CSASPGTNTEAFF; CDR3 DNA: TGCAGTGCTAGTCCGGGGACGAACACTGAAGCTTTCTTT
CDR3 length: 16; V gene: TRBV27; clone size: .; D gene: TRBD2; J gene: TRBJ2-7; CDR3 protein: CASSSPLSGSIYEQYF; CDR3 DNA: TGTGCCAGCAGTTCCCCCCTTAGCGGGAGTATCTACGAGCAGTACTTC
CDR3 length: 18; V gene: TRBV5-4; clone size: many; D gene: .; J gene: TRBJ2-3; CDR3 protein: CASSLAASAPDRTDTQYF; CDR3 DNA: TGTGCCAGCAGCTTGGCCGCTAGCGCTCCTGACCGCACAGATACGCAGTATTTT
CDR3 length: 13; V gene: TRBV5-4; clone size: few; D gene: TRBD2; J gene: TRBJ2-3; CDR3 protein: CANSLGGRDTQYF; CDR3 DNA: TGTGCCAACAGCTTGGGCGGGAGGGATACGCAGTATTTT
CDR3 length: 16; V gene: TRBV7-9; clone size: many; D gene: .; J gene: TRBJ2-2; CDR3 protein: CASILLQGPNTGELFF; CDR3 DNA: TGTGCCAGCATCCTTCTACAGGGACCGAACACCGGGGAGCTGTTTTTT
CDR3 length: 15; V gene: TRBV20-1; clone size: .; D gene: TRBD2; J gene: TRBJ2-7; CDR3 protein: CSARPLAGLAYEQYF; CDR3 DNA: TGCAGTGCTAGACCGCTAGCGGGTTTGGCCTACGAGCAGTACTTC
CDR3 length: 15; V gene: TRBV7-3; clone size: few; D gene: .; J gene: TRBJ2-2; CDR3 protein: CASSPSRTDTGELFF; CDR3 DNA: TGTGCCAGCAGCCCCAGCCGGACAGACACCGGGGAGCTGTTTTTT
CDR3 length: 14; V gene: TRBV20-1; clone size: many; D gene: .; J gene: TRBJ2-3; CDR3 protein: CSASLPRGSDTQYF; CDR3 DNA: TGCAGTGCTAGTCTCCCCCGGGGGTCGGATACGCAGTATTTT
CDR3 length: 14; V gene: TRBV20-1; clone size: many; D gene: TRBD1; J gene: TRBJ1-4; CDR3 protein: CSARDYDRDEKLFF; CDR3 DNA: TGCAGTGCTAGAGACTACGACAGGGATGAAAAACTGTTTTTT
CDR3 length: 15; V gene: TRBV25-1; clone size: few; D gene: .; J gene: TRBJ2-7; CDR3 protein: CASSESSGDRYEQYF; CDR3 DNA: TGTGCCAGCAGTGAAAGTTCGGGGGATCGATACGAGCAGTACTTC
CDR3 length: 15; V gene: TRBV6-6; clone size: .; D gene: .; J gene: TRBJ1-1; CDR3 protein: CASSFDLHRNTEAFF; CDR3 DNA: TGTGCCAGCAGCTTCGACCTTCATAGGAACACTGAAGCTTTCTTT
CDR3 length: 13; V gene: TRBV20-1; clone size: many; D gene: .; J gene: TRBJ1-1; CDR3 protein: CSARPVHLTEAFF; CDR3 DNA: TGCAGTGCTAGACCTGTACATCTTACTGAAGCTTTCTTT
CDR3 length: 14; V gene: TRBV20-1; clone size: .; D gene: TRBD1; J gene: TRBJ1-6; CDR3 protein: CSNLPGQGNSPLHF; CDR3 DNA: TGCAGTAACTTACCGGGACAGGGGAATTCACCCCTCCACTTT
CDR3 length: 15; V gene: TRBV27; clone size: .; D gene: .; J gene: TRBJ2-7; CDR3 protein: CASTSRGRSSYEQYF; CDR3 DNA: TGTGCCAGCACTTCCCGCGGACGGAGCTCCTACGAGCAGTACTTC
CDR3 length: 12; V gene: TRBV20-1; clone size: many; D gene: .; J gene: TRBJ2-1; CDR3 protein: CSAIKGDNEQFF; CDR3 DNA: TGCAGTGCTATCAAAGGGGACAATGAGCAGTTCTTC
CDR3 length: 16; V gene: TRBV20-1; clone size: many; D gene: .; J gene: TRBJ2-1; CDR3 protein: CSARDFGGLPQNEQFF; CDR3 DNA: TGCAGTGCTAGAGATTTTGGCGGGCTACCCCAGAATGAGCAGTTCTTC